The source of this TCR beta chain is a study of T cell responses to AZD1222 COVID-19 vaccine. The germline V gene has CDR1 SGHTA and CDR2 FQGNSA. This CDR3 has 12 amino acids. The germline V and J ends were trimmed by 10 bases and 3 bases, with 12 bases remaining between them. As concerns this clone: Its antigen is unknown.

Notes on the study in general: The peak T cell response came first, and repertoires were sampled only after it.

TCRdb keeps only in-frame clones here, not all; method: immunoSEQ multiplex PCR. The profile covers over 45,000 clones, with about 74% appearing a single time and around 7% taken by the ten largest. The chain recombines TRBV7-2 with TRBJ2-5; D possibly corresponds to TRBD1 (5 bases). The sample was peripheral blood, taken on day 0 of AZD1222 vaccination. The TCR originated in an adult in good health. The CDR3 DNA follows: TGTGCCACTAGTGGGGCGGAAGAGACCCAGTACTTC. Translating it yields CATSGAEETQYF.